This TCR beta chain came from a study of blood T cell repertoires in COVID-19. Study-level background: Samples came from the United States, Italy and Spain, spanning acute and convalescent COVID-19. PBMCs, B-cell-depleted T cells, or T cells were the source of the cDNA or gDNA that made up the material.

Patients of the Seattle cohort, enrolled during active infection, were followed longitudinally. This clone was seen a handful of times. The CDR3 is 13 amino acids. In germline, CDR1 is LNHDA, CDR2 SQIVND (reference sequence). Trimming removed 8 bases from V and 3 bases from J, with 13 bases in between. Authors' analysis steps: It was from reference gene primer amplification that nucleated cell counts were estimated. This table comes from immunoSEQ multiplex PCR, and its TCRdb copy is limited to in-frame clones, with some not included. That table furnishes V, J and clone size, whereas the DNA furnished D and trimming. Of a few hundred thousand clones listed, approximately 89% are singletons.

The sequence derives from a woman in her 50s with COVID-19, enrolled during active disease. Sequenced: peripheral blood. The rearrangement uses TRBV19 and TRBJ1-2, with a possible D match to TRBD1 (6 bases). The CDR3 nucleotides read TGTGCCAGTGTCGGGGGGCGCGACTATGGCTACACCTTC. Translated: CASVGGRDYGYTF.